Shown below are 4 T cell receptor beta chains from a single sample sequenced in a study of blood T cell repertoires in COVID-19. TCRdb keeps only in-frame clones here, not all; method: immunoSEQ multiplex PCR. In the table there are approximately 200,000 clones, roughly 80% of which are singletons. The sequenced sample was peripheral blood. The source is a man in his 60s with active or convalescent COVID-19.

This CDR3 reads CASTPRQGATYEQYF. DNA for the CDR3: TGTGCCAGCACCCCTAGACAGGGGGCTACCTACGAGCAGTACTTC. The chain has TRBV6-5 and TRBJ2-7; TRBD1 aligns across 10 bases. CDR1 MNHEY and CDR2 SVGAGI come from the germline V gene. Trimming cost V 7 bases and J 2 bases; bases outside gene matches: 8. The CDR3 is 15 residues long.

This chain links TRBV4-3 with TRBJ2-3; perhaps TRBD1 as D (6 bases). This CDR3 contains 16 residues. V was trimmed by 0 bases and J by 2 bases, leaving 12 bases between them. From germline, CDR1 is LGHNA and CDR2 YSLEER. The CDR3 nucleotides are TGCGCCAGCAGCCAAGAATCACAGGGCTACACAGATACGCAGTATTTT. Protein sequence: CASSQESQGYTDTQYF.

The chain is built from TRBV4-1 and TRBJ2-7, with 9 nucleotides matching TRBD1. The CDR3 spans 15 residues. Germline lookup yields CDR1 MGHRA and CDR2 YSYEKL. The trim removed 1 base at V and 6 bases at J, leaving 7 bases unmatched. The CDR3 DNA reads as TGCGCCAGCAGCCAAGTCCTGGACAGGGGCCGCGAGCAGTACTTC. Its translation: CASSQVLDRGREQYF.

The chain is built from TRBV19 and TRBJ1-5; the match to TRBD1 covers 7 bases. The CDR3 length is 13 residues. CDR1 is LNHDA, CDR2 SQIVND, per germline (reference sequence). The J segment lost 4 bases and the V segment lost 7 bases, leaving 4 bases of the junction unmatched. The CDR3 is CASKDRPNQPQHF. In DNA, the CDR3 is TGTGCCAGTAAGGACAGGCCGAATCAGCCCCAGCATTTT. Full variable domain (missing parts from reference TRBV19 and TRBJ1-5): DGGITQSPKYLFRKEGQNVTLSCEQNLNHDAMYWYRQDPGQGLRLIYYSQIVNDFQKGDIAEGYSVSREKKESFPLTVTSAQKNPTAFYLCASKDRPNQPQHFGDGTRLSIL.